The source of this T cell receptor (beta chain) is a study of control samples from healthy donors and cancer patients. Assay used: immunoSEQ multiplex PCR; TCRdb lists only in-frame clones, some missing. The sample includes 50,000 to 75,000 clones, approximately 85% seen only once; the top ten take roughly 6%. The CDR3 has 16 amino acids. The germline gives CDR1 LGHDT, CDR2 YNNKEL (reference sequence). Trimming at V came to 1 base and at J to 4 bases, leaving 9 bases not matched to a gene. Source material: blood. This TCR derives from a man between 35 and 55 years old in good health. The V call is TRBV3-1 (or the pseudogene TRBV3-2), the J call TRBJ1-1, with TRBD1 matching over 7 bases. The CDR3 nucleotides read TGTGCCAGCAGCCAAGCCTTTGGAGGGGGCACCACTGAAGCTTTCTTT. Translating it yields CASSQAFGGGTTEAFF.